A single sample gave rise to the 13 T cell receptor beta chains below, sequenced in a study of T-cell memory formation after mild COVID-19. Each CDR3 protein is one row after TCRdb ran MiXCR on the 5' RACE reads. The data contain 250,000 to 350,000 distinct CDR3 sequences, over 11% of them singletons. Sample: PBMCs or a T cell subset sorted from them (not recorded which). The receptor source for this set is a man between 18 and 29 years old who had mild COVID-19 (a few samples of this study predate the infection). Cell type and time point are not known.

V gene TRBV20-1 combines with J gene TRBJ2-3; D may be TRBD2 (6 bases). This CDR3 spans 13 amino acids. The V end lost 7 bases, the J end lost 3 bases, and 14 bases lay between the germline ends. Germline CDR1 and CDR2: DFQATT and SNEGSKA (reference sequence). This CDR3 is CSVGTPETDTQYF. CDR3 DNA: TGCAGTGTTGGGACTCCAGAGACAGATACGCAGTATTTT.

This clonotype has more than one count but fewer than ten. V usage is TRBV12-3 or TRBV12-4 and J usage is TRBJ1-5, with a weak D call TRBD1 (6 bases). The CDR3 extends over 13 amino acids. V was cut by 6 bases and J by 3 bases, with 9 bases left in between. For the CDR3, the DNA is TGTGCCAGCAGACAGGGCTACAATCAGCCCCAGCATTTT. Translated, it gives CASRQGYNQPQHF.

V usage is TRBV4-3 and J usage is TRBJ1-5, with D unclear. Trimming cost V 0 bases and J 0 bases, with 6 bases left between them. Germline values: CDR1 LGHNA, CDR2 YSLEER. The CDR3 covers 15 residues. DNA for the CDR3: TGCGCCAGCAGCCAAGACGCAGCTAGCAATCAGCCCCAGCATTTT. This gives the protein CASSQDAASNQPQHF.

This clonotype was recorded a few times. The CDR3 reads CASSQSPGQFHEQYF. CDR3 DNA sequence: TGCGCCAGCAGCCAGAGTCCGGGACAGTTCCACGAGCAGTACTTC. This chain links TRBV4-1 with TRBJ2-7, with 7 bases lining up with TRBD1. This CDR3 has 15 amino acids. Germline V gene lookup returns CDR1 MGHRA and CDR2 YSYEKL. V shed 3 bases and J 5 bases; nucleotides not matched to a gene: 10.

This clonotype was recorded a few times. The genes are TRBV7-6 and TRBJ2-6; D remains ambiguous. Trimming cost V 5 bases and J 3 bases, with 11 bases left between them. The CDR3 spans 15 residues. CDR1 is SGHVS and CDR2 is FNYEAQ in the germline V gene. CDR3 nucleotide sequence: TGTGCCAGCAGCCTAGTGCCGGATGGGGCCAACGTCCTGACTTTC. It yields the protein CASSLVPDGANVLTF.

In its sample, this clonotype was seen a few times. The CDR3 bases are TGCAGTGCCCCCCGGGATAGCAATCAGCCCCAGCATTTT. It encodes CSAPRDSNQPQHF. This rearrangement joins TRBV20-1 to TRBJ1-5; D remains ambiguous. This CDR3 has 13 residues. V lost 6 bases, J lost 0 bases, and 9 bases lay in between. Germline V lookup: CDR1 DFQATT, CDR2 SNEGSKA (reference sequence).

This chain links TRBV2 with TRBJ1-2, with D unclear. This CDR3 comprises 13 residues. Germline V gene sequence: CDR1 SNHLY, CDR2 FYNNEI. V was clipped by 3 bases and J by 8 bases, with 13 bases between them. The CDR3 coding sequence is TGTGCCAGCAGTGAGCCAAGCCCCCGGGGCTACACCTTC. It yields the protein CASSEPSPRGYTF.

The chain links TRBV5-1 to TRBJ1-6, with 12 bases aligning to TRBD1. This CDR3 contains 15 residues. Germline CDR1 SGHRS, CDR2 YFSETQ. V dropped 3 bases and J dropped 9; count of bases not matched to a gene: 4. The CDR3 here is CASSSRDRGLSPLHF. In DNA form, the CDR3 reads TGCGCCAGCAGCTCCCGGGACAGGGGGCTTTCACCCCTCCACTTT.

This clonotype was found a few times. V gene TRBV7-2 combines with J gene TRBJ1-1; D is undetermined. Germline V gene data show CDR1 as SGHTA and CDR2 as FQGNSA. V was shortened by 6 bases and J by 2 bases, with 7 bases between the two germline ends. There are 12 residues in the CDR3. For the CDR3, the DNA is TGTGCCAGCAGAATCAAAAACACTGAAGCTTTCTTT. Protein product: CASRIKNTEAFF. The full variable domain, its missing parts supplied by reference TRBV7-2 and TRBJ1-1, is GAGVSQSPSNKVTEKGKDVELRCDPISGHTALYWYRQSLGQGLEFLIYFQGNSAPDKSGLPSDRFSAERTGGSVSTLTIQRTQQEDSAVYLCASRIKNTEAFFGQGTRLTVV.

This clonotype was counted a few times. CDR3 coding DNA: TGTGCCAGCAGCGGCGGGACTAGCGGATTGAATGAGCAGTTCTTC. Protein product: CASSGGTSGLNEQFF. The chain carries TRBV7-2 and TRBJ2-1; 11 nucleotides line up with TRBD2. Germline loops: CDR1 SGHTA, CDR2 FQGNSA. V was clipped by 5 bases and J by 7 bases; unmatched bases: 7. The CDR3 extends over 15 amino acids.

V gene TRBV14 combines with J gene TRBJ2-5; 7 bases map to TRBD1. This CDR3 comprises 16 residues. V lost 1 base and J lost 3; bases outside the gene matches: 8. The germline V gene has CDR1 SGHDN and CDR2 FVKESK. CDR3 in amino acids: CASSQGLTGQKETQYF. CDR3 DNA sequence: TGTGCCAGCAGCCAAGGTCTGACAGGGCAAAAAGAGACCCAGTACTTC.

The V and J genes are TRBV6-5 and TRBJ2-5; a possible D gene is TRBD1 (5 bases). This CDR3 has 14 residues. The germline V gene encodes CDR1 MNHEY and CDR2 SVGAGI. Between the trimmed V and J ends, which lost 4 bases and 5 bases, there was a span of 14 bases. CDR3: CASSSRVLGETQYF. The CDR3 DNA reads TGTGCCAGCAGTTCCAGGGTGTTGGGGGAGACCCAGTACTTC.

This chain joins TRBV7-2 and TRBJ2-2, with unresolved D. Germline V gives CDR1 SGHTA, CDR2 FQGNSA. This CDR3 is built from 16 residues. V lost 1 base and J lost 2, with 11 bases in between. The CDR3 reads CASSLVSSRNTGELFF. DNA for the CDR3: TGTGCCAGCAGCTTAGTTTCGAGCCGAAACACCGGGGAGCTGTTTTTT.